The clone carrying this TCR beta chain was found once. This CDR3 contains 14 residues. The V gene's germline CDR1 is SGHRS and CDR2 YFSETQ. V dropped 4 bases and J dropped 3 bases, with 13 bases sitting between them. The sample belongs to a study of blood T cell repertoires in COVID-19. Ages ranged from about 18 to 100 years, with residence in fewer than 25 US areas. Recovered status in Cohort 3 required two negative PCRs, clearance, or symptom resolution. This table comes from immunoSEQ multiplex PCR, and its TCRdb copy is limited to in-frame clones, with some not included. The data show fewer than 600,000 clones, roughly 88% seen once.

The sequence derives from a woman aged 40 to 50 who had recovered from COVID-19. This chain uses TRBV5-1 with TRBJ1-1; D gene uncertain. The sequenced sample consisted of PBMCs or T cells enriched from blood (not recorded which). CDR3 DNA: TGCGCCAGCAGCCCGGAGGGATTGGACACTGAAGCTTTCTTT. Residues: CASSPEGLDTEAFF.